This paragraph reports one T cell receptor (beta chain). Study processing details: Amplified reference gene primers provided the basis for estimating nucleated cell counts. Profiled with immunoSEQ multiplex PCR; TCRdb holds only in-frame clones, not every one. V and J calls and clone size follow that table, whereas D and trimming were derived from the DNA. Of a few hundred thousand clones in the sample, about 88% were seen once. This study enrolled people aged about 18 to 100 from about two dozen US geographic areas. Cohort assignment relied on participant-reported clinical history. The record originates from a study of blood T cell repertoires in COVID-19. The wider study: PBMCs, B-cell-depleted T cells, or T cells were the source of the cDNA or gDNA that made up the material.

The material sequenced was PBMCs or T cells enriched from blood (not recorded which). This clonotype originated in a woman aged 45-65 years who had recovered from COVID-19.

The CDR3, as DNA: TGTGCCAGCAGTGCAGTGTCAGTCCAAGAGACCCAGTACTTC. Its protein is CASSAVSVQETQYF. The chain couples TRBV2 to TRBJ2-5; D unresolved. This CDR3 spans 14 amino acids. Trimming took 4 bases from V and 1 from J, leaving 10 bases between them. The germline CDR1 and CDR2 sequences are SNHLY and FYNNEI.